Listed below are T cell receptor beta chains from one sample, sequenced in a study of cytomegalovirus exposure and HLA in healthy donors. Produced via immunoSEQ multiplex PCR; TCRdb's table is partial and in-frame only. The table lists about 160,000 clones, around 74% of them singletons. The specimen sequenced was PBMCs. The receptors shown here come from a woman in her 30s in good health and CMV-seronegative. Both conserved end residues are part of each CDR3. D genes are given only for firm matches. Only some rows state a clone size, as once, few, many or a class for expanded clones.

TRBV10-3	15	TRBJ1-2	.	TRBD1	CAISGQGTSNYGYTF	TGTGCCATCTCGGGACAGGGGACTTCTAACTATGGCTACACCTTC
TRBV5-8	18	TRBJ1-1	.	TRBD1	CASSLEEETGLRNTEAFF	TGTGCCAGCAGCTTGGAGGAAGAGACAGGGTTAAGGAACACTGAAGCTTTCTTT
TRBV19	14	TRBJ2-1	.	.	CASSTQGLLNEQFF	TGTGCCAGCTCCACCCAGGGATTACTTAATGAGCAGTTCTTC
TRBV9	14	TRBJ1-6	.	.	CASSPLTGGLPLHF	TGTGCCAGCAGCCCACTCACCGGGGGTTTACCCCTCCACTTT
TRBV5-5	16	TRBJ1-2	.	TRBD1	CASSFAGQGANYGYTF	TGTGCCAGCAGCTTCGCTGGACAGGGAGCTAACTATGGCTACACCTTC
TRBV27	14	TRBJ2-2	.	TRBD1	CASSSNRGTGELFF	TGTGCCAGCAGTTCTAACAGGGGAACCGGGGAGCTGTTTTTT
TRBV4-1	15	TRBJ2-7	.	.	CASSQEGQGNYEQYF	TGTGCCAGCAGCCAAGAAGGGCAGGGGAACTACGAGCAGTACTTC
TRBV6-1	15	TRBJ1-2	few	.	CASRSWEIGGDGYTF	TGTGCCAGCAGATCCTGGGAAATAGGGGGAGATGGCTACACCTTC
TRBV7-9	15	TRBJ1-1	.	TRBD1	CASSPRQGTNTEAFF	TGTGCCAGCAGCCCTCGACAGGGGACGAACACTGAAGCTTTCTTT
TRBV6-6	14	TRBJ1-5	.	TRBD1	CASSYKGASQPQHF	TGTGCCAGCAGTTACAAGGGGGCTAGTCAGCCCCAGCATTTT
TRBV5-6	15	TRBJ2-5	.	TRBD2	CASSLLAGGRETQYF	TGTGCCAGCAGCTTACTAGCGGGGGGGCGCGAGACCCAGTACTTC
TRBV6-4	16	TRBJ1-1	.	.	CASSDAARFQRTEAFF	TGTGCCAGCAGTGACGCGGCGCGCTTCCAACGTACTGAAGCTTTCTTT
TRBV11-2	12	TRBJ1-1	.	.	CASSLVAGEAFF	TGTGCCAGCAGCTTAGTCGCAGGCGAAGCTTTCTTT
TRBV27	13	TRBJ1-2	once	.	CASSFSRVGGYTF	TGTGCCAGCAGTTTTAGCAGGGTGGGAGGCTACACCTTC
TRBV15	15	TRBJ2-7	.	.	CATSRDTRSLYEQYF	TGTGCCACCAGCAGAGATACCCGCAGTCTCTACGAGCAGTACTTC
TRBV9	14	TRBJ1-2	.	TRBD1	CASSVQGQNYGYTF	TGTGCCAGCAGCGTCCAGGGACAGAACTATGGCTACACCTTC
TRBV5-4	15	TRBJ2-1	.	.	CASSPHTDSYNEQFF	TGTGCCAGCAGCCCCCATACCGACAGCTACAATGAGCAGTTCTTC
TRBV5-1	14	TRBJ2-7	.	TRBD1	CASSLRQGPYEQYF	TGCGCCAGCAGCTTGAGACAGGGACCCTACGAGCAGTACTTC
TRBV30	18	TRBJ2-5	once	TRBD2	CASREGLAGGRVKETQYF	TGTGCCTCCCGAGAGGGACTAGCGGGGGGGCGGGTGAAAGAGACCCAGTACTTC
TRBV15	16	TRBJ2-6	.	.	CATSRVGSSGANVLTF	TGTGCCACCAGCAGAGTGGGCTCCTCTGGGGCCAACGTCCTGACTTTC
TRBV9	16	TRBJ1-2	.	.	CASSRRDKGGNYGYTF	TGTGCCAGCAGCAGAAGGGACAAAGGGGGTAACTATGGCTACACCTTC
TRBV29-1	13	TRBJ1-1	few	TRBD1	CSAGQGGFFEAFF	TGCAGCGCGGGACAGGGGGGGTTCTTTGAAGCTTTCTTT
TRBV7-9	15	TRBJ2-7	.	TRBD2	CASARSGGEAYEQYF	TGTGCCAGTGCCCGTAGCGGGGGGGAGGCCTACGAGCAGTACTTC
TRBV19	17	TRBJ1-6	.	TRBD1	CASSGTGTGVSSSPLHF	TGTGCCAGTAGTGGGACGGGGACAGGGGTTTCGTCTTCACCCCTCCACTTT
TRBV29-1	14	TRBJ2-5	.	.	CSVPGQSIGETQYF	TGCAGCGTCCCAGGACAGTCGATTGGGGAGACCCAGTACTTC
TRBV11-2	16	TRBJ2-3	.	TRBD2	CASSSERGGRTDTQYF	TGTGCCAGCAGCTCTGAGCGGGGGGGCCGAACAGATACGCAGTATTTT
TRBV2	12	TRBJ2-7	.	.	CASSFSSYEQYF	TGTGCCAGCAGTTTCAGCTCCTACGAGCAGTACTTC
TRBV11-2	15	TRBJ1-5	.	TRBD1	CASSLVAGTGQPQHF	TGTGCCAGCAGCTTAGTGGCAGGGACAGGACAGCCCCAGCATTTT
TRBV29-1	14	TRBJ2-5	few	TRBD1	CSARGTGVQETQYF	TGCAGTGCTAGAGGGACAGGAGTTCAAGAGACCCAGTACTTC
TRBV19	13	TRBJ2-4	.	.	CASSSRDLDIQYF	TGTGCCAGTAGTTCACGGGATTTGGACATTCAGTACTTC
TRBV18	13	TRBJ2-1	.	TRBD2	CASSPLAGNEQFF	TGTGCCAGCTCACCACTAGCGGGGAATGAGCAGTTCTTC
TRBV28	17	TRBJ1-1	.	TRBD1	CASSSYRGRSADTEAFF	TGTGCCAGCAGTTCCTACAGGGGGCGCAGTGCGGACACTGAAGCTTTCTTT
TRBV5-5	15	TRBJ2-1	.	TRBD1	CASSQTGRAYNEQFF	TGTGCCAGCAGCCAGACAGGGAGAGCCTACAATGAGCAGTTCTTC
TRBV18	15	TRBJ2-5	.	TRBD1	CASSPVKGARETQYF	TGTGCCAGCTCACCCGTAAAGGGGGCGCGGGAGACCCAGTACTTC
TRBV19	14	TRBJ2-3	.	TRBD1	CASSFQGATDTQYF	TGTGCCAGTAGTTTCCAGGGGGCAACAGATACGCAGTATTTT
TRBV5-4	17	TRBJ2-2	.	TRBD1	CASSLGPGQGHTGELFF	TGTGCCAGCAGCTTGGGCCCGGGACAGGGACACACCGGGGAGCTGTTTTTT
TRBV5-4	16	TRBJ2-5	.	.	CASSPGPRQPQVPQYF	TGTGCCAGCAGCCCCGGGCCTAGACAGCCTCAGGTTCCCCAGTACTTC
TRBV6-6	15	TRBJ1-2	.	.	CASSYSMGRADGYTF	TGTGCCAGCAGTTACTCGATGGGGAGGGCTGATGGCTACACCTTC
TRBV15	18	TRBJ1-5	.	TRBD1	CATSRGWNRGISNQPQHF	TGTGCCACCAGCAGAGGATGGAACAGGGGGATAAGCAATCAGCCCCAGCATTTT
TRBV25-1	15	TRBJ2-7	.	TRBD1	CASSEIGDRGYEQYF	TGTGCCAGCAGTGAAATAGGTGACAGGGGTTACGAGCAGTACTTC
TRBV7-9	13	TRBJ1-2	.	.	CASSLQQGDGYTF	TGTGCCAGCAGCTTACAACAGGGTGATGGCTACACCTTC
TRBV6-1	13	TRBJ2-7	.	.	CASSGRVGNEQYF	TGTGCCAGCAGTGGCAGGGTGGGCAACGAGCAGTACTTC
TRBV4-2	16	TRBJ2-1	once	TRBD2	CASSLASGGAVNEQFF	TGTGCCAGCAGCCTTGCTAGCGGGGGGGCTGTCAATGAGCAGTTCTTC
TRBV5-6	12	TRBJ2-7	.	.	CASSFRDYEQYF	TGTGCCAGCAGCTTCCGAGACTACGAGCAGTACTTC
TRBV5-6	16	TRBJ2-4	few	.	CASSLNPGLRGNIQYF	TGTGCCAGCAGCCTCAACCCGGGTCTACGAGGAAACATTCAGTACTTC
TRBV9	15	TRBJ2-3	few	TRBD2	CASSGGLEPSDTQYF	TGTGCCAGCAGCGGAGGACTAGAACCCTCAGATACGCAGTATTTT
TRBV10-3	13	TRBJ1-1	.	.	CAISAQELTEAFF	TGTGCCATCAGTGCACAGGAGCTCACTGAAGCTTTCTTT
TRBV5-1	18	TRBJ2-2	once	TRBD2	CASSLALASGENTGELFF	TGCGCCAGCAGCTTGGCCCTGGCTAGCGGGGAGAACACCGGGGAGCTGTTTTTT
TRBV2	14	TRBJ1-2	.	.	CASREPDSIYGYTF	TGTGCCAGCAGAGAACCGGACAGTATTTATGGCTACACCTTC
TRBV2	14	TRBJ2-7	.	.	CASSRIQDSYEQYF	TGTGCCAGCAGTAGAATACAGGACTCCTACGAGCAGTACTTC
TRBV11-2	13	TRBJ2-1	.	.	CASSQQGRNEQFF	TGTGCCAGCAGCCAACAGGGGAGGAATGAGCAGTTCTTC
TRBV5-4	16	TRBJ2-1	.	.	CASSSGLTSSYNEQFF	TGTGCCAGCAGCTCAGGACTCACCAGCTCCTACAATGAGCAGTTCTTC
TRBV2	11	TRBJ1-3	few	.	CASREGFRIYF	TGTGCCAGCAGGGAGGGTTTTCGCATATATTTT